These T cell receptor beta chains were read from a single sample in a study of OX40 agonist ivuxolimab in advanced cancers. Sequencing was performed with immunoSEQ multiplex PCR; in TCRdb, only in-frame clones are kept and a portion is missing. The table shows 50,000 to 65,000 clones, with about 91% occurring only once. The sample consisted of CD4+ or CD8+ T cells sorted from blood, taken in a trial of the OX40 agonist ivuxolimab. These receptors were collected from an adult with an advanced solid tumor such as melanoma, head and neck, liver or kidney cancer. The CDR3 runs from the conserved cysteine through the conserved F or W. Size is omitted from some rows. Given values are once, few, many or a class for expanded clones.

v_gene	abundance	j_gene	CDR3aa
TRBV7-2	once	TRBJ1-2	CASRPGGAQVPSGYTF
TRBV5-5	.	TRBJ2-7	CASSLGPQALYEQYF
TRBV29-1	.	TRBJ1-1	CSVGGPAVNTEAFF
TRBV11-3	.	TRBJ2-1	CASSPGTGTHEQFF
TRBV9	.	TRBJ2-2	CASSSRLERNTGELFF
TRBV7-3	.	TRBJ1-1	CASSLTTGFAEAFF
TRBV9	once	TRBJ2-1	CASSAQIAGGRSEQFF
TRBV29-1	.	TRBJ2-3	CSVEKMGEASLADTQYF
TRBV19	few	TRBJ2-3	CASSLGLRTDTQYF
TRBV29-1	.	TRBJ2-1	CSVVGTGEGKQFF
TRBV5-6	.	TRBJ1-4	CASSLRDEKLFF
TRBV7-3	.	TRBJ2-3	CASSTWGLAEIKVADTQYF
TRBV15	few	TRBJ1-1	CATSTGGLTEAFF
TRBV29-1	.	TRBJ2-3	CSVEGSPRPDTQYF
TRBV5-1	.	TRBJ2-2	CASSLGHGTGELFF
TRBV6-1	.	TRBJ2-2	CASTSAGGHGELFF
TRBV6-5	.	TRBJ1-4	CASSPQRGNEKLFF
TRBV15	.	TRBJ2-7	CATGGERETYEQYF
TRBV28	.	TRBJ1-2	CASGLVNSYYGYTF
TRBV18	once	TRBJ2-2	CASSLQTNTGELFF
TRBV6-5	.	TRBJ1-2	CASSYSGDTGVGYTF
TRBV7-8	.	TRBJ1-1	CASSLGTLKNTEAFF
TRBV30	few	TRBJ1-1	CACQRQGAMNTEAFF
TRBV27	few	TRBJ2-7	CASSLEGGRSYEQYF
TRBV7-8	.	TRBJ2-1	CASSSGPGNEQFF
TRBV29-1	.	TRBJ1-1	CSANRGAGGALGAFF
TRBV5-5	.	TRBJ1-3	CASSLISGTGNTIYF
TRBV7-9	.	TRBJ2-3	CASSFREPSTDTQYF
TRBV10-3	.	TRBJ1-1	CAISGTGLLTEAFF
TRBV7-2	once	TRBJ2-3	CASSLAAGVGTDTQYF
TRBV11-2	.	TRBJ2-1	CASSLPHSMGFF
TRBV29-1	.	TRBJ2-1	CSVGGSESMYNEQFF
TRBV7-9	.	TRBJ2-7	CASSATDRDRSYEQYF
TRBV6-1	.	TRBJ2-4	CASSEGWTDRKIQYF
TRBV10-1	.	TRBJ1-1	CASSAPGENTEAFF
TRBV6-6	.	TRBJ2-5	CASSHRQGIQETQYF
TRBV28	once	TRBJ1-2	CASSGTGVIINYGYTF
TRBV20-1	.	TRBJ2-5	CSAAREETQYF
TRBV28	.	TRBJ1-4	CASSSWDTDNEKLFF
TRBV10-3	.	TRBJ2-5	CAISATSGQETQYF
TRBV10-2	.	TRBJ1-2	CASSDRSGNRYGYTF
TRBV11-2	.	TRBJ2-5	CASSLAVTQETQYF